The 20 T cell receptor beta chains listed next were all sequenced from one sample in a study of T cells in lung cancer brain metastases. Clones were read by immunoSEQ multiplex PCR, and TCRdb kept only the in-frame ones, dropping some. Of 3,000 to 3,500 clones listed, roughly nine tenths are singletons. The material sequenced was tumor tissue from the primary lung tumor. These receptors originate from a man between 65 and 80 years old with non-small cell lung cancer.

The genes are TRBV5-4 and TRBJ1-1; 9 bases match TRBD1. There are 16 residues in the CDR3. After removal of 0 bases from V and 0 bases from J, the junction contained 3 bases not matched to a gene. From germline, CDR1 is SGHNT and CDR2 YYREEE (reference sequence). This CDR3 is CASSLAGQGLNTEAFF. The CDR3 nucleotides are TGTGCCAGCAGCTTGGCAGGACAGGGGCTGAACACTGAAGCTTTCTTT.

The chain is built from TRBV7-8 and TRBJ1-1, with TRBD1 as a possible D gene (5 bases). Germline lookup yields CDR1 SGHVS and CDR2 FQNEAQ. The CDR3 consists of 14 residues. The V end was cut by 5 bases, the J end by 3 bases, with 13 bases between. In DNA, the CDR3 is TGTGCCAGCAGCGTATTCCAGGGAGACACTGAAGCTTTCTTT. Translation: CASSVFQGDTEAFF.

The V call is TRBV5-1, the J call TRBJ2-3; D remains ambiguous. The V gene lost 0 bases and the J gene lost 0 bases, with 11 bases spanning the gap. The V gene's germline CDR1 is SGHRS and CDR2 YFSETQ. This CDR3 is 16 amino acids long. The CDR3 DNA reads TGCGCCAGCAGCTTGGCTGGTAGCCCAAGCACAGATACGCAGTATTTT. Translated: CASSLAGSPSTDTQYF.

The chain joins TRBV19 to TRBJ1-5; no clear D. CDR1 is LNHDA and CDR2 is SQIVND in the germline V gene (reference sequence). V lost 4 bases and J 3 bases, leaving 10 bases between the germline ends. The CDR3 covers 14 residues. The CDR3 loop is CASSRPGPNQPQHF. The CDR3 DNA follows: TGTGCCAGTAGTAGGCCCGGCCCCAATCAGCCCCAGCATTTT.

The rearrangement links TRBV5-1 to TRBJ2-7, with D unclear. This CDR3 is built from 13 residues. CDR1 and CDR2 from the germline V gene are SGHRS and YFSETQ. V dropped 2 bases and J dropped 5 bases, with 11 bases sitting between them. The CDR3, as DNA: TGCGCCAGCAGCTTAGGTCGCCCTAACGAGCAGTACTTC. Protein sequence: CASSLGRPNEQYF.

CDR3 DNA sequence: TGTGCCAGCAGTTTATGGGGACAGGGCTTAGGCAATCAGCCCCAGCATTTT. It specifies CASSLWGQGLGNQPQHF. The chain employs TRBV27 and TRBJ1-5, with 9 nucleotides matching TRBD1. Germline values: CDR1 MNHEY, CDR2 SMNVEV (reference sequence). V gave up 1 base and J gave up 2 bases; unmatched junction bases: 6. CDR3 length: 17 amino acids.

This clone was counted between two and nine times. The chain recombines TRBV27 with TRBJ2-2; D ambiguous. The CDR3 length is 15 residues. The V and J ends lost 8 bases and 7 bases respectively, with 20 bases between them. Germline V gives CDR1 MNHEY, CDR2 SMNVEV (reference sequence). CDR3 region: CASAGVGLPGGELFF. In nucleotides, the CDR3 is TGTGCCAGCGCTGGGGTAGGGCTCCCTGGCGGGGAGCTGTTTTTT.

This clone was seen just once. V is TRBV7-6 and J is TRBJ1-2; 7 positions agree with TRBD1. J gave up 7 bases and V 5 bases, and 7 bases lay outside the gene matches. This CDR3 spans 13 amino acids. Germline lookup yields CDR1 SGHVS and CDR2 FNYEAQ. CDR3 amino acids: CASSQQGGLGYTF. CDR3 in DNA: TGTGCCAGCAGCCAGCAGGGGGGACTTGGCTACACCTTC. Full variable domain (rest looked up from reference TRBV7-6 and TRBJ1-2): GAGVSQSPRYKVTKRGQDVALRCDPISGHVSLYWYRQALGQGPEFLTYFNYEAQQDKSGLPNDRFSAERPEGSISTLTIQRTEQRDSAMYRCASSQQGGLGYTFGSGTRLTVV.

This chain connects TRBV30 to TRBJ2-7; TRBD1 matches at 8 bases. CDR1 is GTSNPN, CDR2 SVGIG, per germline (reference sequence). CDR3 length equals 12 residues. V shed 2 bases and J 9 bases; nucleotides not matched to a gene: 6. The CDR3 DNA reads TGTGCCTGGAGTATTCCAGGGGGCGTGCAGTACTTC. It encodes CAWSIPGGVQYF.

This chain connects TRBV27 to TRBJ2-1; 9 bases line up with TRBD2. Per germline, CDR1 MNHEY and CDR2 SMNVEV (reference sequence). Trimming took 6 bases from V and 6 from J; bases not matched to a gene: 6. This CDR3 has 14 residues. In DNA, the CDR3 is TGTGCCAGCAGCAGACTAGCGGAGGCCAATGAGCAGTTCTTC. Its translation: CASSRLAEANEQFF.

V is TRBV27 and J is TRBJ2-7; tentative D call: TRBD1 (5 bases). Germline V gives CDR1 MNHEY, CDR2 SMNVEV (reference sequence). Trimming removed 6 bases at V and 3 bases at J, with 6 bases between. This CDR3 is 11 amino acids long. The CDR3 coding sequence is TGTGCCAGCAGGACAGTCTACGAGCAGTACTTC. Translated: CASRTVYEQYF.

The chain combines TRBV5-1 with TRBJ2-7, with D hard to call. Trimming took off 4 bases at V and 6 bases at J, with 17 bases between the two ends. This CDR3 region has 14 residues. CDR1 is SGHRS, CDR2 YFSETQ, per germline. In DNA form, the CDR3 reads TGCGCCAGCAGCCAGTACGGACGCACTGGCGAGCAGTACTTC. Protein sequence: CASSQYGRTGEQYF.

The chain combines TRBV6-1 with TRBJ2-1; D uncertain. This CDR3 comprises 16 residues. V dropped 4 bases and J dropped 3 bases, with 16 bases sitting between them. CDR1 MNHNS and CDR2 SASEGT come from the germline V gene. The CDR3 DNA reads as TGTGCCAGCAGTGTCTGGCAGACGACCAGCTACAATGAGCAGTTCTTC. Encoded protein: CASSVWQTTSYNEQFF.

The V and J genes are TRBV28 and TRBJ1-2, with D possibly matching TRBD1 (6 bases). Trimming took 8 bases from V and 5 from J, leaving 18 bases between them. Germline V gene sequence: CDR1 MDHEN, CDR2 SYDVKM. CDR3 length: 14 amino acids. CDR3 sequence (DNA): TGTGCCAGCGGCCCGGGCAGGGGACGTTATGGCTACACCTTC. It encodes CASGPGRGRYGYTF.

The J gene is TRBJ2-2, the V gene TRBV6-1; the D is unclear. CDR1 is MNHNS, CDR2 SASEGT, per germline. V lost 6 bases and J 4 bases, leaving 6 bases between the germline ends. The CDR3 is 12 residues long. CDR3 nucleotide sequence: TGTGCCAGCAGCACAGTCACCGGGGAGCTGTTTTTT. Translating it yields CASSTVTGELFF.

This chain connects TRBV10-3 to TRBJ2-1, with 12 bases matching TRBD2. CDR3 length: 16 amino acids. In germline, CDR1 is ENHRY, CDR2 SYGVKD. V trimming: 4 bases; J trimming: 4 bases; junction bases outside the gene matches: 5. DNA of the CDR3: TGTGCCATCAGTGCCCGGACTAGCGGGATGTACAATGAGCAGTTCTTC. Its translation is CAISARTSGMYNEQFF.

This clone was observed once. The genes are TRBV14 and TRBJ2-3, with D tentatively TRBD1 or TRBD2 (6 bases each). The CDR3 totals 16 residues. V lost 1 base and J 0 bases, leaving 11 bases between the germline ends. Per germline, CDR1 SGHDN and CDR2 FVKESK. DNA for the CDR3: TGTGCCAGCAGCCAAGTCGGGGGCGCCAGCACAGATACGCAGTATTTT. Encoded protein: CASSQVGGASTDTQYF.

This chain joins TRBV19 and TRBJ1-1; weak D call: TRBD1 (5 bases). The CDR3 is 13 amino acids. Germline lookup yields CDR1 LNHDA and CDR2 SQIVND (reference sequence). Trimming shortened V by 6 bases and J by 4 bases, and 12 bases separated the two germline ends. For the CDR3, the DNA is TGTGCCAGTAGACTTGCGGGGGGCACTGAAGCTTTCTTT. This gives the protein CASRLAGGTEAFF.

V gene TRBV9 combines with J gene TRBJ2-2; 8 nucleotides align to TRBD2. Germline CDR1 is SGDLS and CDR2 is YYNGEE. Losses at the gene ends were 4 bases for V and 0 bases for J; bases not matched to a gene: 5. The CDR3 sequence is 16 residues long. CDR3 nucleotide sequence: TGTGCCAGCAGCTTAGCGGGGAGAACGAACACCGGGGAGCTGTTTTTT. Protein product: CASSLAGRTNTGELFF.

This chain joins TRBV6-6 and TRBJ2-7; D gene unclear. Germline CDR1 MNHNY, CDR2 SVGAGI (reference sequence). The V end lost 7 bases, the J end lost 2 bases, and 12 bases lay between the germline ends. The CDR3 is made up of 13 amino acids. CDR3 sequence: CASTPLGAYEQYF. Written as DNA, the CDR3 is TGTGCCAGCACTCCCCTTGGGGCCTACGAGCAGTACTTC.